Following are 17 T cell receptor beta chains from one sample sequenced in a study of monozygotic twins with inflammatory bowel disease. TCRdb re-called the 5' RACE reads and catalogs CDR3 proteins one per entry, DNA excluded. The repertoire table contains some 330,000 distinct CDR3 sequences. The sample consisted of blood. Receptor source: a human donor with ulcerative colitis or Crohn's disease, or a healthy co-twin of an affected twin (not recorded which).

The chain joins TRBV18 to TRBJ1-1. This CDR3 has 15 amino acids. CDR1 and CDR2 (germline): KGHSH, LQKENI. CDR3 sequence reads: CASSPPKRGNTEAFF.

The chain carries TRBV15 and TRBJ2-7; the D call from TCRdb, TRBD1, cannot be confirmed without DNA. The CDR3 has 14 amino acids. Germline V CDR1 and CDR2: LNHNV, YYDKDF (reference sequence). The chain's CDR3 is CATSMGQGPYEQYF. The entire variable domain, with the rest obtained from reference TRBV15 and TRBJ2-7, is as follows: DAMVIQNPRYQVTQFGKPVTLSCSQTLNHNVMYWYQQKSSQAPKLLFHYYDKDFNNEADTPDNFQSRRPNTSFCFLDIRSPGLGDTAMYLCATSMGQGPYEQYFGPGTRLTVT.

The rearrangement links TRBV6-5 to TRBJ2-7. The CDR3 totals 13 residues. CDR1 is MNHEY and CDR2 is SVGAGI in the germline V gene. CDR3 amino acids: CASSYQGAYEQYF.

This rearrangement joins TRBV27 to TRBJ1-5; TCRdb designates TRBD1, a call that cannot be tested without DNA. CDR1 and CDR2 from the germline V gene are MNHEY and SMNVEV (reference sequence). The CDR3 totals 15 residues. CDR3 region: CASSLSGQGNWPQHF.

J is TRBJ2-1 and V is TRBV29-1. Germline values: CDR1 SQVTM, CDR2 ANQGSEA. This CDR3 has 14 amino acids. This CDR3 is CSVVNRASYNEQFF.

The rearrangement links TRBV4-2 to TRBJ2-3; TCRdb indicates TRBD2, and absent DNA this call remains unverified. The CDR3 contains 17 residues. Per the germline V gene, CDR1 is LGHNA and CDR2 is YNFKEQ. The CDR3: CASSQEKGRESRDTQYF.

The chain has TRBV27 and TRBJ2-6. The CDR3 sequence is 14 residues long. Per germline, CDR1 MNHEY and CDR2 SMNVEV (reference sequence). This chain's CDR3 is CASGSDSGANVLTF.

The chain carries TRBV10-3 and TRBJ1-5. The CDR3 loop spans 13 amino acids. CDR1 and CDR2 from the germline V gene are ENHRY and SYGVKD. The CDR3 here is CAISANSNQPQHF.

The chain uses TRBV18 and TRBJ1-6. CDR3 length equals 14 residues. Per germline, CDR1 KGHSH and CDR2 LQKENI. The CDR3 spells CASSPGVPNSPLHF.

J is TRBJ2-1 and V is TRBV7-2; TCRdb's assignment of TRBD2 cannot be checked, as there is no DNA. This CDR3 contains 12 residues. CDR1 SGHTA and CDR2 FQGNSA come from the germline V gene. The chain's CDR3 is CASSLLAREQFF.

V is TRBV11-1 and J is TRBJ2-1. The CDR3 runs to 12 residues. CDR1 is SGHAT and CDR2 is FQDESV in the germline V gene (reference sequence). The CDR3 region is CASSLFVDEQFF.

The chain has TRBV6-5 and TRBJ1-1. The CDR3 is made up of 13 amino acids. Germline assignment: CDR1 MNHEY and CDR2 SVGAGI. The CDR3 loop is CASSYSRLFEAFF.

The gene calls are TRBV2 and TRBJ1-4. CDR3 length: 14 amino acids. Germline assignment: CDR1 SNHLY and CDR2 FYNNEI. The CDR3 sequence: CASSEVTVYEKLFF.

The chain couples TRBV5-1 to TRBJ2-1; TCRdb proposes TRBD1, but this gene call is untestable without DNA. This CDR3 spans 16 amino acids. Per germline, CDR1 SGHRS and CDR2 YFSETQ. The CDR3: CASSLGHQGPYNEQFF. The complete variable domain, with remaining parts taken from reference TRBV5-1 and TRBJ2-1, reads KAGVTQTPRYLIKTRGQQVTLSCSPISGHRSVSWYQQTPGQGLQFLFEYFSETQRNKGNFPGRFSGRQFSNSRSEMNVSTLELGDSALYLCASSLGHQGPYNEQFFGPGTRLTVL.

The chain has TRBV18 and TRBJ2-1; the TCRdb D gene call, TRBD2, has no DNA to confirm it. The germline V gene encodes CDR1 KGHSH and CDR2 LQKENI. This CDR3 contains 16 residues. This CDR3 reads CASSPIAGGQHNEQFF.

The chain couples TRBV27 to TRBJ2-1; the D gene TCRdb calls, TRBD1, cannot be checked with no DNA. This CDR3 is built from 15 residues. Germline assignment: CDR1 MNHEY and CDR2 SMNVEV (reference sequence). The CDR3 spells CASSPSEDSYNEQFF.

The chain is built from TRBV24-1 and TRBJ2-3. There are 13 residues in the CDR3. Germline values: CDR1 KGHDR, CDR2 SFDVKD. The CDR3 region is CATSDSLTDTQYF.